Below, one T cell receptor beta chain is given with its context. It has no known antigen specificity. The cohort was made up of 666 healthy bone marrow donors. All cohort members were sampled while nominally healthy, although unrecorded immune exposures were likely present. The donor tested CMV seronegative and was one of the 352 seronegative cohort members. A peripheral blood sample was collected from each donor, and TCR beta sequencing was performed on peripheral blood mononuclear cells. Genomic DNA was extracted from the blood cell samples with the Qiagen DNeasy Blood Extraction Kit. The library was made by the immunoSEQ multiplex PCR assay. For the multiplex PCR, a mixture combining 60 forward primers for TCR Vbeta segments and 13 reverse primers for TCR Jbeta segments was used. The CDR3 region of rearranged TCR beta genes was amplified from genomic DNA with a multiplex PCR assay. The Illumina HiSeq System was used to sequence the amplified TCR beta libraries as 87-base-pair reads. The study's own analysis went as follows. A later analysis tallied 70 million to 100 million unique TCR beta chains across the 550 to 850 repertoires, and approximately 9.9 million of those chains were shared by two or more donors. Raw reads were error-corrected and collapsed into unique sequences with a nearest-neighbor algorithm that merged closely related sequences to remove PCR and sequencing errors. To assign V, D and J gene segments, CDR3 sequences were aligned to IMGT reference sequences. For a sequence to be retained, at least a six-nucleotide match to both a V gene segment and a J gene segment was required. A rearrangement was called productive if the CDR3 had no stop codons and remained in frame with V and J, and every other rearrangement was called non-productive. CDR3 was defined according to IMGT convention as the region running from the second conserved V-encoded cysteine to the conserved J-encoded phenylalanine. Sequences without an unambiguous match to a single V gene segment were excluded from the earlier analysis of 450 to 750 of the donors. In an earlier analysis of approximately 550 of the donors, V segments were called functional above 56.7% productive rearrangements and were called segregating when the between-donor standard deviation exceeded 5%. A statistical classification framework was built for diagnosing cytomegalovirus status from the catalog of TCR beta chain sequences. A later analysis assigned V and J genes by comparing TCR nucleotide sequences with IMGT/GENE-DB human TR gene sequences. A later analysis assigned CDR3 sequences and most-parsimonious VDJ recombination scenarios with the TCRdist pipeline. In a later analysis, each TCR beta chain was defined by its CDR3 amino acid sequence together with its V-gene family, and reads without a unique V-gene family were excluded. In a later analysis, fewer than 600 highly shared, low-generation-probability nucleotide sequences were removed to address suspected cross-contamination and a sequencing artifact. For each public chain, a later analysis derived a clonal expansion index from normalized ranks of inferred template counts within each repertoire. Generation probabilities in a later analysis came from a VDJ recombination model fitted to out-of-frame rearrangements, and those results were checked against IGoR. In a later analysis, hypergeometric tests were used to score TCR-TCR, TCR-HLA and TCR-CMV co-occurrence, with a repertoire-size bias correction applied to TCR pairs. A later analysis estimated false discovery rates by permuting HLA or CMV assignments 20 times. A later analysis grouped co-occurring TCRs with DBSCAN, adding TCRdist sequence similarity when clustering within HLA-allele-positive subsets. For co-occurrence clustering, repertoires with fewer than 30,000 or more than 120,000 public chains were excluded, along with about five repertoires with anomalous nucleotide sharing. TCRdb obtained this table from immuneACCESS and retained in-frame rearrangements with V and J assigned. These tables miss some clones; where compared with another copy, unresolved V genes account for less than half of the shortfall, and the remainder is unexplained. The D gene and trimming were derived from the DNA, and the V and J assignments and clone size from that table. The table for this sample records 150,000 to 200,000 clones. The ten largest clones take up roughly 1.3% of the sample.

These data originate in a study of cytomegalovirus exposure and HLA in healthy donors (dated by TCRdb to the late 2010s). The study in broad terms: An earlier analysis of roughly 570 of the donors reported 250 to 300 Gb of sequence data and roughly 120 million unique TCR beta sequences obtained from 180 million or so T cells. An early release that covered about 600 HLA-typed donors contained approximately 320 gigabases of sequencing data and roughly 84 million unique TCR sequences. Of the approximately 400 genotyped donors, around 81% fell in the genetic ancestry cluster associated with self-reported Caucasian donors. The study aimed to test whether signatures of past pathogen exposure could be identified by cataloging public T cell receptors. The study used immunosequencing to profile the T cell repertoires of 600 to 850 subjects and linked those repertoires to cytomegalovirus serostatus. In addition to the first cohort of 500 to 850 subjects, a separate validation cohort of approximately 130 different subjects was used. High-throughput TCR immunosequencing, statistical association of individual TCRs with disease status, and machine learning were combined to predict cytomegalovirus infection status. A later analysis re-examined previously published TCR beta repertoires from 610 or so donors and added high-resolution HLA genotyping to investigate patterns of TCR occurrence. Rather than using new phenotypic data, the later analysis identified candidate immune exposures from TCR beta sequences and from how often those sequences occurred across donors. An earlier analysis of several hundred of the donors applied high-throughput TCR beta sequencing to assess whether each TCR beta V gene segment acted as functional or pseudogenic. Donor age, sex, ethnicity and CMV serostatus were compiled together with the repertoire data. A later genetic analysis used genome-wide SNP genotypes for about 65% of the 666 donors, treating that subset as a discovery cohort. Every discovery cohort repertoire had been produced on one sequencing platform. HLA typing included class I and class II loci at four-digit resolution. The number of donors typed differed by locus, with about 629-630 for A, B, C, DRB1 and DQB1, over 500 for DQA1, approximately 570 for DPA1, and 472 for DPB1. A few DR-DQ haplotypes were treated as single units for association and clustering because of strong linkage in the cohort. Among 398 genotyped donors of the cohort, an average of about 240,000 unique TCR beta nucleotide sequences were sequenced per donor, roughly a sixth of them non-productive.

Study-wide conclusions, independent of this receptor: A further reported finding was that TCR beta sequences accurately predicted the HLA-A and HLA-B alleles for most subjects in the first cohort. Linkage disequilibrium might explain the correlated functional status among segregating V segments, but an unknown experimental factor could not be ruled out. A cluster of highly shared sequence variants was judged likely to represent a technical artifact of the sequencing pipeline. Sequencing depth was assumed to be roughly uniform across donors in the presence/absence analyses, though that assumption may not hold. Compared with the approximately 600-donor mean, donors in an Asian-associated ancestry cluster had fewer N-insertions in productive TCRs, according to a later genetic analysis. The authors suggested that the approach could potentially be generalized to other disease states and immunological phenotypes. In both the original and validation cohorts, the classifier was reported to diagnose cytomegalovirus status with high specificity and sensitivity. A later analysis found that HLA-associated TCR beta chains were more clonally expanded and had lower generation probabilities than equally common non-associated chains. Over 15 rarely observed V segments, including chromosome 9 orphons, were excluded from the earlier analysis of about 500 of the donors because counts were too low. While some public TCRs were present in many individuals, most TCR sequences turned up only very rarely across donors. A total of roughly 160 TCR beta chains were listed by the study as associated with cytomegalovirus. HLA typing was unavailable for some donors at each locus, so association tests used only the typed subset. In a later analysis, 16,951 TCR beta sequences were associated with specific HLA alleles at a false discovery rate of 0.05. Three of the identified cytomegalovirus-associated TCR beta chains were confirmed in vitro to be specific for cytomegalovirus antigens. An association between a missense DCLRE1C variant and V-gene and J-gene trimming of TCR beta chains was found in a later genetic analysis and replicated in an independent cohort. CMV serostatus was the only immune exposure information available for the cohort. In a later analysis, several top co-occurrence clusters were reported to appear linked to parvovirus B19, influenza, CMV and Epstein-Barr virus. Only TCR beta chains were sequenced in this cohort, and the absence of alpha or paired-chain data limited detectable features. According to a later analysis, TCR association rates differed among HLA loci, with DRB1 alleles showing the most associated TCRs and HLA-C alleles showing the fewest. In an earlier analysis of around 600 of the donors, most TCR beta V segments were observed in productive rearrangements about 90% or about 30% of the time, broadly matching IMGT annotations. A later analysis found that most CMV-associated TCR beta chains appeared HLA-restricted, with HLA associations seemingly driven largely by CMV exposure. When HLA alleles, especially DR and DQ, strongly co-occurred, TCR associations were difficult to assign to individual alleles.

The origin of this receptor is a woman aged 55-69 years in good health and CMV-seronegative. Input material: PBMCs.

For the CDR3, the sequence is CASSRGGLAASYGYTF. The DNA sequence is as follows: TGCGCCAGCAGCCGAGGGGGTTTGGCAGCTTCCTATGGCTACACCTTC. The chain is made from TRBV4-3 and TRBJ1-2; the D gene is perhaps TRBD1, on 6 matching bases. V drops 4 bases and J drops 4 bases, leaving 19 bases in between. Including cysteine and phenylalanine, the CDR3 has 16 amino acids. Only CDR3 DNA is held: 48 bases, read in frame from base 1. CDR1 LGHNA and CDR2 YSLEER are derived from the germline V gene.